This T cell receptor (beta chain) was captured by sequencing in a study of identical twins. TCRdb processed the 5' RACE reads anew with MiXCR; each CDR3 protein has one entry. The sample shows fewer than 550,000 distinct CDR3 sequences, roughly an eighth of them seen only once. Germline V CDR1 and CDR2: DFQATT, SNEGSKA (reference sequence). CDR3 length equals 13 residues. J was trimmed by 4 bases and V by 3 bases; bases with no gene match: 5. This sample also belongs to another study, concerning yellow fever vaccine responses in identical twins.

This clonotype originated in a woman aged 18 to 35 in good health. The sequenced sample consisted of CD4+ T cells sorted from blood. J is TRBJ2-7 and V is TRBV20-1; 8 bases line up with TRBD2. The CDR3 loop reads CSARVSGEYEQYF. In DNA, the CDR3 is TGCAGTGCTAGGGTTAGCGGGGAATACGAGCAGTACTTC.